This TCR beta chain was observed in a study of blood T cell repertoires in COVID-19. Study as a whole: Collection of acute and convalescent COVID-19 samples took place in the United States, Italy and Spain. PBMCs, B-cell-depleted T cells, or T cells were the source of the cDNA or gDNA that made up the material.

In the original workflow: From reference gene primer amplification, estimates of nucleated cell counts were derived. Sequenced by immunoSEQ multiplex PCR; TCRdb stores in-frame clones only, minus some. V, J and clone size reflect that table, while D and trimming were determined from the DNA. The data hold 62,000 or so clones, with approximately 85% observed a single time. CDR1 is SGHKS and CDR2 is YYEKEE in the germline V gene (reference sequence). The CDR3 is 16 amino acids. V lost 5 bases, J lost 2 bases, and 12 bases stayed unmatched. This TCR came from a human donor in a cohort sampled during active COVID-19. The chain couples TRBV5-5 to TRBJ2-7; 8 bases are shared with TRBD2. The sequenced sample consisted of peripheral blood. CDR3 coding DNA: TGTGCCAGCAGGCGAGGGGGGCGGGAGGTCACCTACGAGCAGTACTTC. Residues: CASRRGGREVTYEQYF.